This TCR beta chain was sequenced in a study of preoperative IRX-2 immunotherapy in early breast cancer. The germline V gene encodes CDR1 GTSNPN and CDR2 SVGIG (reference sequence). The CDR3 runs 13 residues. The V and J ends lost 3 bases and 5 bases, in that order; junction bases with no gene match: 4. Treatment here: preoperative locoregional IRX-2 cytokine immunotherapy. Samples came from a phase Ib trial of preoperative locoregional IRX-2 cytokine immunotherapy. This table comes from immunoSEQ multiplex PCR, and its TCRdb copy is limited to in-frame clones, with some not included. Found here are around 34,000 clones, over 80% of them singletons; the top ten hold 2% to 3%.

The receptor's source is a human donor with breast cancer. The material sequenced was lymph node tissue, taken from a patient treated with IRX-2 immunotherapy. The chain uses TRBV30 and TRBJ2-1; TRBD1 matches at 7 bases. CDR3 DNA sequence: TGTGCCTGGAGGTACAGGGGACACAATGAGCAGTTCTTC. This gives the protein CAWRYRGHNEQFF. Full variable domain (rest looked up from reference TRBV30 and TRBJ2-1): SQTIHQWPATLVQPVGSPLSLECTVEGTSNPNLYWYRQAAGRGLQLLFYSVGIGQISSEVPQNLSASRPQDRQFILSSKKLLLSDSGFYLCAWRYRGHNEQFFGPGTRLTVL.